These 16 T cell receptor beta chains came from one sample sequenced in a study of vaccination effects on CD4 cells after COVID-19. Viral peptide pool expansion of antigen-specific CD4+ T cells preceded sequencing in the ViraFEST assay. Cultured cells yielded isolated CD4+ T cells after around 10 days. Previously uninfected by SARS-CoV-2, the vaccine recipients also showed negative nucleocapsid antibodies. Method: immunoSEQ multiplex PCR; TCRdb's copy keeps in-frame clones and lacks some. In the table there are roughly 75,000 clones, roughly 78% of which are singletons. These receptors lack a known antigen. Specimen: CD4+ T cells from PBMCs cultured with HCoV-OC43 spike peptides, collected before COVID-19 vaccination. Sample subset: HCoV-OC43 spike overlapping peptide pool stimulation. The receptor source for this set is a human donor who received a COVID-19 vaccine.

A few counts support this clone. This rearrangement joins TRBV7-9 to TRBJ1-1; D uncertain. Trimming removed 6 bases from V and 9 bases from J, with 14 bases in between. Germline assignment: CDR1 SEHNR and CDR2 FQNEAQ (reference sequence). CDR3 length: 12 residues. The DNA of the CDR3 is TGTGCCAGCAGTCGAGACGGGGTCCAAGCTTTCTTT. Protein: CASSRDGVQAFF.

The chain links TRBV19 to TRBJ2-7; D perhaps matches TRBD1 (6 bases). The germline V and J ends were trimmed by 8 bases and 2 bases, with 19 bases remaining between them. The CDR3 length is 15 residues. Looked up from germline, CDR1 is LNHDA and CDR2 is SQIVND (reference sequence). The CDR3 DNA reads TGTGCCAGTCCGAAACCCCGGGACATCACCTACGAGCAGTACGTC. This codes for CASPKPRDITYEQYV.

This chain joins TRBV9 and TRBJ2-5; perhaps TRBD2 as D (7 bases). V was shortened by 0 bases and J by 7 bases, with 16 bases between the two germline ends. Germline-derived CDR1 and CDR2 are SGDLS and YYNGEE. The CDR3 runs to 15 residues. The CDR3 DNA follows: TGTGCCAGCAGCGTAGGCGGGGGCCAGGAGGCGACCCAGTACTTC. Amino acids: CASSVGGGQEATQYF.

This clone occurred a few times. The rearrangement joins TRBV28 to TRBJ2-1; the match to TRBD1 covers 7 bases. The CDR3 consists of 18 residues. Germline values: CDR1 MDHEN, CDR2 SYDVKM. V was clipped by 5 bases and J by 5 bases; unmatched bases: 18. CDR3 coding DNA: TGTGCCAGCAGTCGCTCGACAGGGTTGGGCTCACTTGACAATGAGCAGTTCTTC. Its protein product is CASSRSTGLGSLDNEQFF.

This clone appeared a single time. The CDR3 sequence is CASSLTGNQPQHF. The CDR3 nucleotides are TGTGCCAGCAGCTTAACCGGCAATCAGCCCCAGCATTTT. V and J are TRBV7-2 and TRBJ1-5; the D is unclear. Trimming took 2 bases from V and 2 from J, leaving 4 bases between them. The CDR3 totals 13 residues. CDR1 and CDR2 (germline): SGHTA, FQGNSA.

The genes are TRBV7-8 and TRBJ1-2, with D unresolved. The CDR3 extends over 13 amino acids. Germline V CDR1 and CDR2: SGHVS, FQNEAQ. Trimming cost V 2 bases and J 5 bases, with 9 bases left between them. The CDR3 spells CASSLKYGYGYTF. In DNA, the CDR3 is TGTGCCAGCAGCTTAAAATACGGTTATGGCTACACCTTC.

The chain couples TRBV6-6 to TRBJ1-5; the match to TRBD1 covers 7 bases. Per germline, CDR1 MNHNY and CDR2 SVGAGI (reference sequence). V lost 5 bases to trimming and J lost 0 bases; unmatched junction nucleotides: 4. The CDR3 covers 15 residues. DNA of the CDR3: TGTGCCAGCAGTAGGGACAGTCATAGCAATCAGCCCCAGCATTTT. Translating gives CASSRDSHSNQPQHF.

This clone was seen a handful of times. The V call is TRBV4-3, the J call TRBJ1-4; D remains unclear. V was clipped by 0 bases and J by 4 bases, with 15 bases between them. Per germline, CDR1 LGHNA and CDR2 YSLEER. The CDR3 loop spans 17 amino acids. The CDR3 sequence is CASSQDPLAGINEKLFF. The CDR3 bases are TGCGCCAGCAGCCAAGATCCATTGGCGGGGATTAATGAAAAACTGTTTTTT.

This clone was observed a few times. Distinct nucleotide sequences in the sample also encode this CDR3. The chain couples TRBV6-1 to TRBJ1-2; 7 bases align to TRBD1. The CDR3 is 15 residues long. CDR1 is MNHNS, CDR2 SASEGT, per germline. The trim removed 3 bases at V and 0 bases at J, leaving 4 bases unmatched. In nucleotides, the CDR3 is TGTGCCAGCAGTGATTCAGGGGGAACTAACTATGGCTACACCTTC. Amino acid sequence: CASSDSGGTNYGYTF.

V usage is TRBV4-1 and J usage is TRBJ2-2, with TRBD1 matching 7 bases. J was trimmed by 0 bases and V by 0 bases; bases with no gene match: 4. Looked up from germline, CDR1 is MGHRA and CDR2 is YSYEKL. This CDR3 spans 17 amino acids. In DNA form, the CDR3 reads TGCGCCAGCAGCCAAGAATCCGGGACAGCGAACACCGGGGAGCTGTTTTTT. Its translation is CASSQESGTANTGELFF.

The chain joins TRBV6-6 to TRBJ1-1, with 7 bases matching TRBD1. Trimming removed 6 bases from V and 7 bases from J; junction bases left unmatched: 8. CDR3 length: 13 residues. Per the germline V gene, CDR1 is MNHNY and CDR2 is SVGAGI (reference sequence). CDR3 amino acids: CASRAGDSFEAFF. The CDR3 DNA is TGTGCCAGCAGGGCCGGGGACAGCTTTGAAGCTTTCTTT.

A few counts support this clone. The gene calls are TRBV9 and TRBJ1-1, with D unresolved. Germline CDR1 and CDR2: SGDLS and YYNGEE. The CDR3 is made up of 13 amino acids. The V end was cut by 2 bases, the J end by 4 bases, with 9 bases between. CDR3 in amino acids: CASSVGPLTEAFF. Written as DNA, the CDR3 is TGTGCCAGCAGCGTCGGTCCCCTCACTGAAGCTTTCTTT.

CDR3 loop: CASSLIEGTEAFF. The CDR3 DNA reads TGTGCCAGCAGCTTAATCGAGGGGACTGAAGCTTTCTTT. This chain joins TRBV7-3 and TRBJ1-1; D is possibly TRBD1 (5 bases). The germline V gene has CDR1 SGHTA and CDR2 FQGTGA. V was trimmed by 1 base and J by 5 bases, leaving 8 bases between them. This CDR3 is built from 13 residues.

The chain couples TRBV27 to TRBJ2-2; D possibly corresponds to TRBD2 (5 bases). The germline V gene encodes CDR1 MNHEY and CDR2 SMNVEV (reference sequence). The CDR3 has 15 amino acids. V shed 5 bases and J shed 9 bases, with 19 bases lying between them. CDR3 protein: CASSPDYPLMRELFF. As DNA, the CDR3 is TGTGCCAGCAGTCCAGACTACCCTCTAATGAGGGAGCTGTTTTTT.

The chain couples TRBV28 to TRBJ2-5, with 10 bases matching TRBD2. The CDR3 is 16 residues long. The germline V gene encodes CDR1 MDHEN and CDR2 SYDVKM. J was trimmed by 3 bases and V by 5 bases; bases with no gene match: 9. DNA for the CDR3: TGTGCCAGCAGTCGTCTAGCGGGGGCTTCGGAAGAGACCCAGTACTTC. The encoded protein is CASSRLAGASEETQYF.

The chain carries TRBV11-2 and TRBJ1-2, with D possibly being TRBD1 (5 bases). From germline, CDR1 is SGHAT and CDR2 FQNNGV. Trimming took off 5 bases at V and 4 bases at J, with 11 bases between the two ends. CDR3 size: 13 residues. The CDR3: CASSPGLSYGYTF. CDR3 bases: TGTGCCAGCAGCCCAGGGCTCAGCTATGGCTACACCTTC.